This section outlines one TCR beta chain sequence together with its context. This sample is drawn from a study of T-cell memory formation after mild COVID-19. MiXCR, applied by TCRdb to the 5' RACE reads, yields one record per CDR3 protein. The sample contains about 210,000 distinct CDR3 sequences, 10% to 13% of which appear only once. Sequencing was done on a sample of PBMCs or a T cell subset sorted from them (not recorded which). This sequence originates from a man between 18 and 35 years old who had mild COVID-19 (a few samples of this study predate the infection). Cell type and time point are not known.

This CDR3 is CAICPGGSNINEQFF. CDR3 DNA sequence: TGTGCCATCTGCCCCGGAGGCAGCAATATCAATGAGCAGTTCTTC. The genes are TRBV10-3 and TRBJ2-1; D is perhaps TRBD2 (5 bases). V was trimmed by 8 bases and J by 6 bases, leaving 20 bases between them. Germline CDR1 and CDR2: ENHRY and SYGVKD. The CDR3 is made up of 15 amino acids.